The 15 T cell receptor beta chains below all came from one sample that was sequenced in a study of blood T cells in healthy people across ages. Together with a sample-barcoded 5' primer, a J-beta primer mix was included in a second PCR lasting about 6 to 11 cycles. TCRdb re-analysed the 5' RACE reads in MiXCR, keeping a single row per CDR3 protein. The sample consists of 700,000 to 950,000 distinct CDR3 sequences, roughly 47% of them appearing once. Sequencing was performed on blood. All receptors derive from a woman aged 60 to 75 in good health.

The chain joins TRBV12-3 or TRBV12-4 to TRBJ2-7; D may be TRBD1 or TRBD2 (5 bases each). CDR3 size: 15 residues. With 5 bases removed from V and 3 bases from J, the gap between germline ends came to 17 bases. CDR3 bases: TGTGCCAGCAGTAAGAACCGGGACGTAGTCTACGAGCAGTACTTC. Its translation: CASSKNRDVVYEQYF.

The CDR3 spells CASSLDPGSYYEQFF. DNA for the CDR3: TGTGCCAGCAGCTTAGATCCGGGCAGTTACTATGAGCAGTTCTTC. This sequence joins TRBV11-3 and TRBJ2-1; D is uncertain. Trimming took 0 bases from V and 8 from J, leaving 14 bases between them. The length of the CDR3 is 15 residues. Germline assignment: CDR1 SGHNT and CDR2 YENEEA. The full variable domain, in which reference TRBV11-3 and TRBJ2-1 provide the parts outside the CDR3, is EAGVVQSPRYKIIEKKQPVAFWCNPISGHNTLYWYLQNLGQGPELLIRYENEEAVDDSQLPKDRFSAERLKGVDSTLKIQPAELGDSAVYLCASSLDPGSYYEQFFGPGTRLTVL.

This clonotype has a count of ten or more. The chain is built from TRBV4-3 and TRBJ2-1; D remains ambiguous. With the DNA end fitting TRBJ2-7 better, the J assignment may be wrong. The CDR3 sequence is 18 residues long. The germline gives CDR1 LGHNA, CDR2 YSLEER. The CDR3 reads CASSQESPRSSSYNEQYF. In DNA form, the CDR3 reads TGCGCCAGCAGCCAAGAATCCCCTCGTTCAAGCTCCTACAATGAGCAGTACTTC.

A single count supports this clonotype. CDR3 region: CASSVGGTYNSYNEQYF. The CDR3 DNA is TGTGCCAGCAGCGTAGGTGGGACTTATAACTCCTACAATGAGCAGTACTTC. The chain combines TRBV9 with TRBJ2-1; possibly TRBD2 for D (6 bases). TRBJ2-7 explains the end of the DNA better; the J call may be wrong. There are 17 residues in the CDR3. The germline gives CDR1 SGDLS, CDR2 YYNGEE.

This clonotype was seen a handful of times. The V call is TRBV12-5, the J call TRBJ1-1, with a possible D match to TRBD1 (6 bases). CDR3 length: 15 amino acids. Germline V lookup: CDR1 LGHNT, CDR2 FRNRAP. Trimming cost V 6 bases and J 0 bases, with 14 bases left between them. The CDR3 loop reads CASGPKRGVNTEAFF. In DNA, the CDR3 is TGTGCTAGTGGCCCTAAAAGGGGGGTGAACACTGAAGCTTTCTTT.

This clonotype has just a few counts. The rearrangement joins TRBV29-1 to TRBJ2-1, with 12 nucleotides matching TRBD2. The CDR3 runs to 15 residues. CDR1 and CDR2 (germline): SQVTM, ANQGSEA. V shed 1 base and J 4 bases; nucleotides not matched to a gene: 2. DNA for the CDR3: TGCAGCGTTGAAGCCGGGACTAGCGGGTACAATGAGCAGTTCTTC. The encoded protein is CSVEAGTSGYNEQFF.

The chain uses TRBV12-3 or TRBV12-4 and TRBJ2-3, with D perhaps given as TRBD1 or TRBD2 (5 bases each). The CDR3 contains 14 residues. Between the trimmed V and J ends, which lost 6 bases and 4 bases, there was a span of 14 bases. The CDR3 loop reads CASSPGALADTQYF. The CDR3 nucleotides are TGTGCCAGCAGCCCCGGGGCTCTGGCAGATACGCAGTATTTT.

This clonotype has a handful of counts. The V call is TRBV28, the J call TRBJ2-5; 8 positions agree with TRBD2. The ends lost 10 bases at V and 1 base at J; junction bases unmatched: 11. The CDR3 contains 15 residues. Per the germline V gene, CDR1 is MDHEN and CDR2 is SYDVKM. The CDR3 DNA reads TGTGCCACCACCGAAGCGGGAGCAATCCAAGAGACCCAGTACTTC. Residues: CATTEAGAIQETQYF. The variable domain in full, with the rest retrieved from reference TRBV28 and TRBJ2-5, is DVKVTQSSRYLVKRTGEKVFLECVQDMDHENMFWYRQDPGLGLRLIYFSYDVKMKEKGDIPEGYSVSREKKERFSLILESASTNQTSMYLCATTEAGAIQETQYFGPGTRLLVL.

The V gene is TRBV20-1, the J gene TRBJ2-5, with D perhaps matching TRBD2 (6 bases). CDR1 is DFQATT, CDR2 SNEGSKA, per germline (reference sequence). This CDR3 contains 14 residues. V was cut by 3 bases and J by 4 bases, with 15 bases left in between. CDR3 protein: CSARSGTVAETQYF. CDR3 nucleotide sequence: TGCAGTGCTAGGTCAGGGACTGTCGCAGAGACCCAGTACTTC.

This chain joins TRBV14 and TRBJ2-5, with no clear D. CDR3 length: 14 amino acids. The ends were cut back, 1 base at V and 4 bases at J, with 10 bases in the middle. Germline V gene lookup returns CDR1 SGHDN and CDR2 FVKESK. For the CDR3, the DNA is TGTGCCAGCAGCCAAGGGGCCCGGTCAGAGACCCAGTACTTC. This encodes CASSQGARSETQYF.

The CDR3 is CASSPPDRDPYNEQFF. The DNA for the CDR3 is TGTGCCAGCAGCCCCCCCGACAGGGATCCCTACAATGAGCAGTTCTTC. The V and J genes are TRBV5-8 and TRBJ2-1, with 7 positions matching TRBD1. The CDR3 has 16 residues. In germline, CDR1 is SGHTS, CDR2 YDEGEE. Trimming cost V 4 bases and J 2 bases; bases outside gene matches: 9.

The chain couples TRBV5-1 to TRBJ2-3; tentatively, D is TRBD2 (5 bases). CDR3 length equals 13 residues. V was cut by 4 bases and J by 5 bases, with 11 bases left in between. The germline V gene has CDR1 SGHRS and CDR2 YFSETQ. DNA for the CDR3: TGCGCCAGCAGCCAAGGAGGTGGAGATACGCAGTATTTT. It is translated as CASSQGGGDTQYF.

In this sample, this clonotype turned up many times. The chain recombines TRBV7-9 with TRBJ2-3, with D unresolved. Between the trimmed V and J ends, which lost 7 bases and 4 bases, there was a span of 12 bases. The CDR3 is made up of 13 amino acids. Germline CDR1 SEHNR, CDR2 FQNEAQ (reference sequence). The DNA of the CDR3 is TGTGCCAGCACCCTTAGAGGTCCAGATACGCAGTATTTT. Translating it yields CASTLRGPDTQYF.

The chain has TRBV3-1 and TRBJ1-3; no definite D call. This CDR3 spans 13 amino acids. The V and J ends lost 3 bases and 2 bases respectively, with 5 bases between them. Germline CDR1 is LGHDT and CDR2 is YNNKEL (reference sequence). The CDR3 DNA is TGTGCCAGCAGCCACGATACTGGAAACACCATATATTTT. Its protein product is CASSHDTGNTIYF.

This clonotype has a count of ten or more. V gene TRBV29-1 combines with J gene TRBJ2-3; no reliable D call. This CDR3 spans 15 amino acids. V lost 4 bases and J 1 base, leaving 15 bases between the germline ends. Germline-derived CDR1 and CDR2 are SQVTM and ANQGSEA. The CDR3 loop is CSVVNEMVGTDTQYF. The CDR3 DNA is TGCAGCGTTGTGAACGAAATGGTGGGCACAGATACGCAGTATTTT.